Described below is a single T cell receptor beta chain sequence and its context. The V gene's germline CDR1 is LNHDA and CDR2 SQIVND (reference sequence). The CDR3 totals 14 residues. V trimming: 4 bases; J trimming: 9 bases; junction bases outside the gene matches: 2. The data were obtained in a study of blood T cell repertoires in COVID-19. At the level of the study: Acute-phase and convalescent COVID-19 samples originated in the United States, Italy and Spain. From T cells, B-cell-depleted T cells, or PBMCs came the material, which was cDNA or gDNA.

The Seattle patients, enrolled during active infection, were followed longitudinally. Measured with immunoSEQ multiplex PCR; TCRdb has only the in-frame clones, and not every one. The sample consists of 250,000 to 400,000 clones, about 87% of them appearing once. The chain couples TRBV19 to TRBJ1-6; 11 bases are a match to TRBD1. The receptor's source is a woman in her 30s with COVID-19, enrolled during active disease. The sequencing input was peripheral blood. CDR3 loop: CASSTGTGGSPLHF. The DNA of the CDR3 is TGTGCCAGTAGTACCGGGACAGGGGGTTCACCCCTCCACTTT.